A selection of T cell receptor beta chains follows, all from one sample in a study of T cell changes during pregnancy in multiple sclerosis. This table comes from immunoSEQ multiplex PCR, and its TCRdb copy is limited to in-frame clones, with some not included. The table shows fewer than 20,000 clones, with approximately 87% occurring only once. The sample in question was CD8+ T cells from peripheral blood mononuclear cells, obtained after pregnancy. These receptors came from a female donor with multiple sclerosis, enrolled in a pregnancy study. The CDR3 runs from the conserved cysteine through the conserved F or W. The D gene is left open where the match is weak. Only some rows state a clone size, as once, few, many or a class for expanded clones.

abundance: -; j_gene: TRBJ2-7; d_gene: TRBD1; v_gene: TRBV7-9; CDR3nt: TGTGCCAGCAGCCAACCAGGGACAGGGGTCAACGAGCAGTACTTC; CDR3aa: CASSQPGTGVNEQYF
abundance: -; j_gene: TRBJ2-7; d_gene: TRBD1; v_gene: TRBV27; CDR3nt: TGTGCCAGCAGCTTGGTGGGACAGGGCCACGAGCAGTACTTC; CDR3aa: CASSLVGQGHEQYF
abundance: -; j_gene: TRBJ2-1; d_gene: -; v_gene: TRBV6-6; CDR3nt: TGTGCCAGCAGTTACACGGGGGATGAGCAGTTCTTC; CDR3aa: CASSYTGDEQFF
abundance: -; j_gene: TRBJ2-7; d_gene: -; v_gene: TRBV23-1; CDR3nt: TGCGCCAGCAGTCATCTTGATGAGCCCATGGCGGGTCGCTCCTACGAGCAGTACTTC; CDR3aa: CASSHLDEPMAGRSYEQYF
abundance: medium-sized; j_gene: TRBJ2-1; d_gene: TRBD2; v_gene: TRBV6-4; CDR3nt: TGTGCCAGCAGTGACACGGGGACTAGCTCCTACAATGAGCAGTTCTTC; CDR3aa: CASSDTGTSSYNEQFF
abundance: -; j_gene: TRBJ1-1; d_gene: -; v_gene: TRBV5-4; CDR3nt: TGTGCCAGCAGCTTGGACAGGGCTAACACTGAAGCTTTCTTT; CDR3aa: CASSLDRANTEAFF
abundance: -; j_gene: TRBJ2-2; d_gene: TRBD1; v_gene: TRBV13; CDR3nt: TGTGCCAGCAGCTGGGCAGGGGGCAACACCGGGGAGCTGTTTTTT; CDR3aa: CASSWAGGNTGELFF
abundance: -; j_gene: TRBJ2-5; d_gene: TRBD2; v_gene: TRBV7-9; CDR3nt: TGTGCCAGCAGCTTGGAGTCTCGCGGGAGGGCCTGGGAGACCCAGTACTTC; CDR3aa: CASSLESRGRAWETQYF
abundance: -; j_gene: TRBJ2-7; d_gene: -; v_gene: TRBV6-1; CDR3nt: TGTGCCAGCAGTGAAGCGGGAGAGTCGGGCGAGCAGTACTTC; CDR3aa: CASSEAGESGEQYF
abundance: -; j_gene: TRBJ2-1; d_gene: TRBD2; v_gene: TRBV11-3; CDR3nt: TGTGCCAGCAGCCCGACTAGCGGGGGAGCCTATGAGCAGTTCTTC; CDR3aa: CASSPTSGGAYEQFF
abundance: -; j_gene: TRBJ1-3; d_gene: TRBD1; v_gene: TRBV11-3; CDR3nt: TGTGCCAGCAGCGCAAGACAGGGGATCTCTGGAAACACCATATATTTT; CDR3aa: CASSARQGISGNTIYF
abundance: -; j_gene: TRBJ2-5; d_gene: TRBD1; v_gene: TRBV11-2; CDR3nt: TGTGCCAGCAGCTTCGACAGGGCTTGGGAGACCCAGTACTTC; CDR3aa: CASSFDRAWETQYF
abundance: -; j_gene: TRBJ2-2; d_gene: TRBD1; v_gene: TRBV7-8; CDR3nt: TGTGCCAGCAGCTTATATCCGCGTTTAGGGACAGGCAAGAACACCGGGGAGCTGTTTTTT; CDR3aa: CASSLYPRLGTGKNTGELFF
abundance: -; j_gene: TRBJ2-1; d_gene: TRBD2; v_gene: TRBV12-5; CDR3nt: TGTGCTAGTGGTTTGTTAACGGGGGGGCGCAATGAGCAGTTCTTC; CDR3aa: CASGLLTGGRNEQFF
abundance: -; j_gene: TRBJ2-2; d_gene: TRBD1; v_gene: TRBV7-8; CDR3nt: TGTGCCAGCAGCCTTTGGACAGGGGCGAACACCGGGGAGCTGTTTTTT; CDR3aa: CASSLWTGANTGELFF
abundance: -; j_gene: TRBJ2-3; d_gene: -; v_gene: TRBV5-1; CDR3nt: TGCGCCAGCAGCCCCTCTAACACAGATACGCAGTATTTT; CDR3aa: CASSPSNTDTQYF
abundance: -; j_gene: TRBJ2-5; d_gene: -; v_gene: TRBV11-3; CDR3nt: TGTGCCAGCAGCCCGATAGACAGCTCGGAGACCCAGTACTTC; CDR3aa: CASSPIDSSETQYF
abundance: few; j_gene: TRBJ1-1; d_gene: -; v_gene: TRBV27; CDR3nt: TGTGCCAGCAGGCCCGCATTGGGCAGTGAAGCTTTCTTT; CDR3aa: CASRPALGSEAFF
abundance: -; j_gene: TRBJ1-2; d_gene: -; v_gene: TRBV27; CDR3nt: TGTGCCAGCAGTTTCGGAGGTGGGGGGAACTATGGCTACACCTTC; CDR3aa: CASSFGGGGNYGYTF
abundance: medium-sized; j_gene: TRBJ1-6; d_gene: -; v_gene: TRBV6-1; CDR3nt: TGTGCCAGCAGTGGCGGTGAAAATTCACCCCTCCACTTT; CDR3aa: CASSGGENSPLHF
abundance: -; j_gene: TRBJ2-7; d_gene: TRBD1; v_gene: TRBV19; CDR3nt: TGTGCCAGTAGAAGCCGGGACAGGGTAGCCGAGCAGTACTTC; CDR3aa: CASRSRDRVAEQYF
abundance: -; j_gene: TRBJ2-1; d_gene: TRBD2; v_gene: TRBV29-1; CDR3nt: TGCAGCGTTGAAGATCGGACTAGCGGGAGGTTCTACAATGAGCAGTTCTTC; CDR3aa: CSVEDRTSGRFYNEQFF
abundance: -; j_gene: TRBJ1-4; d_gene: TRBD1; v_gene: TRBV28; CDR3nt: TGTGCCAGCAGTTCTCCGGGGGGACAGGGGGCGCGAGTTGAAAAACTGTTTTTT; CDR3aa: CASSSPGGQGARVEKLFF
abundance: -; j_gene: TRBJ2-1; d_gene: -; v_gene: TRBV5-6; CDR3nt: TGTGCCAGCAGTTTCTTCAGGGGTAGTGAGCAGTTCTTC; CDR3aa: CASSFFRGSEQFF
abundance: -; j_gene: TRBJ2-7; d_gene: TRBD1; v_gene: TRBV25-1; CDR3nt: TGTGCCAGCAGCGGCGGACAGGACCGCTACGAGCAGTACTTC; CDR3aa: CASSGGQDRYEQYF
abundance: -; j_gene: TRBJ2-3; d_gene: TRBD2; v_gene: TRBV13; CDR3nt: TGTGCCAGCAGCACCGGGACTAGCTCCTTCACAGATACGCAGTATTTT; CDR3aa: CASSTGTSSFTDTQYF